This passage covers 32 T cell receptor beta chains from one sample sequenced in a study of CD8 T cells in Susac syndrome. Reverse transcription used roughly 0.5 to 1 ug RNA and random hexamers. A single record per CDR3 protein comes from TCRdb applying MiXCR to the immunoSEQ multiplex PCR reads. Among fewer than 150,000 distinct CDR3 sequences listed, roughly 96% were seen once. The source material was CD4+ T cells from PBMCs. The receptors originated from a human donor in good health.

This rearrangement joins TRBV5-4 to TRBJ2-3, with 9 bases identical to TRBD1. The ends lost 6 bases at V and 3 bases at J; junction bases unmatched: 11. This CDR3 comprises 16 residues. Per germline, CDR1 SGHNT and CDR2 YYREEE (reference sequence). The CDR3 DNA follows: TGTGCCAGCACCAAGGAGGGACAGGGAGGGACAGATACGCAGTATTTT. It codes for CASTKEGQGGTDTQYF.

As DNA, the CDR3 is TGCGCCAGCGCCTCGGGGGGGACCGATTCAATCTACGAGCAGTACTTC. It yields the protein CASASGGTDSIYEQYF. The chain has TRBV5-1 and TRBJ2-7; 8 nucleotides line up with TRBD2. The CDR3 is 16 residues long. Germline V gene lookup returns CDR1 SGHRS and CDR2 YFSETQ. Trimming cost V 7 bases and J 3 bases; bases outside gene matches: 15.

The chain employs TRBV5-4 and TRBJ2-5; TRBD1 is a possible D gene (6 bases). The length of the CDR3 is 14 residues. The germline CDR1 and CDR2 sequences are SGHNT and YYREEE (reference sequence). V lost 4 bases and J lost 3, with 13 bases in between. In DNA form, the CDR3 reads TGTGCCAGCAGCCCCGACAGGATTAAAGAGACCCAGTACTTC. Protein: CASSPDRIKETQYF.

The rearrangement uses TRBV7-2 and TRBJ2-3; D is unresolved. The germline V gene encodes CDR1 SGHTA and CDR2 FQGNSA. Trimming removed 3 bases from V and 1 base from J, with 5 bases in between. CDR3 length equals 13 residues. The CDR3 DNA reads TGTGCCAGCAGCTTCGGAGGCACAGATACGCAGTATTTT. Protein sequence: CASSFGGTDTQYF.

The chain is built from TRBV3-1 and TRBJ2-5; possible D gene TRBD2, 5 bases. Germline V gives CDR1 LGHDT, CDR2 YNNKEL (reference sequence). Trimming shortened V by 4 bases and J by 2 bases, and 17 bases separated the two germline ends. The CDR3 runs 16 residues. CDR3 coding DNA: TGTGCCAGCAGCCGATATGGAACTAGTGAACAAGAGACCCAGTACTTC. This gives the protein CASSRYGTSEQETQYF.

The chain links TRBV7-2 to TRBJ2-6, with D perhaps matching TRBD1 (5 bases). The V end lost 1 base, the J end lost 2 bases, and 12 bases lay between the germline ends. Germline V gene sequence: CDR1 SGHTA, CDR2 FQGNSA. The CDR3 has 17 residues. The CDR3 DNA reads TGTGCCAGCAGCTTAGGCTCCCAGGGTCCTGGGGCCAACGTCCTGACTTTC. Encoded protein: CASSLGSQGPGANVLTF.

The rearrangement uses TRBV19 and TRBJ2-1; 7 bases are a match to TRBD2. There are 15 residues in the CDR3. Germline CDR1 LNHDA, CDR2 SQIVND (reference sequence). V shed 1 base and J 1 base; nucleotides not matched to a gene: 1. CDR3 DNA sequence: TGTGCCAGTAGTATAGGAGCGGGATCCTACAATGAGCAGTTCTTC. It yields the protein CASSIGAGSYNEQFF.

V usage is TRBV4-1 and J usage is TRBJ2-2; 7 nucleotides align to TRBD1. The ends lost 4 bases at V and 4 bases at J; junction bases unmatched: 6. CDR1 MGHRA and CDR2 YSYEKL come from the germline V gene. The CDR3 covers 15 residues. CDR3 nucleotide sequence: TGCGCCAGCAGCCCCATGACAGGGTTCACCGGGGAGCTGTTTTTT. Protein: CASSPMTGFTGELFF.

The gene calls are TRBV28 and TRBJ2-1; D perhaps matches TRBD1 (6 bases). With 10 bases removed from V and 6 bases from J, the gap between germline ends came to 13 bases. This CDR3 has 12 residues. In germline, CDR1 is MDHEN, CDR2 SYDVKM. Written as DNA, the CDR3 is TGTGCCACCCAGGGGTATTTCAATGAGCAGTTCTTC. It yields the protein CATQGYFNEQFF.

This clonotype is a singleton in its sample. This chain's CDR3 is CSVHFVGRGEQFF. The CDR3 DNA reads TGCAGCGTTCATTTCGTAGGTCGGGGTGAGCAGTTCTTC. This chain joins TRBV29-1 and TRBJ2-1; D is possibly TRBD2 (5 bases). CDR1 is SQVTM and CDR2 is ANQGSEA in the germline V gene. Trimming pared 5 bases from V and 9 bases from J, leaving 17 bases between. The CDR3 totals 13 residues.

This clonotype was detected only once. The gene calls are TRBV3-1 and TRBJ1-2, with TRBD1 identical over 9 bases. The germline CDR1 and CDR2 sequences are LGHDT and YNNKEL (reference sequence). The CDR3 is made up of 16 amino acids. V was clipped by 0 bases and J by 2 bases; unmatched bases: 4. The CDR3 DNA reads TGTGCCAGCAGCCAAGAAAGAACAGGGGGCAACTATGGCTACACCTTC. Encoded protein: CASSQERTGGNYGYTF.

The chain uses TRBV23-1 and TRBJ1-2; possible D gene TRBD1, 5 bases. TRBV23-1 is sorted into the ORF group, with uncertain function. V was cut by 1 base and J by 5 bases, with 8 bases left in between. The CDR3 has 13 residues. CDR3 coding DNA: TGCGCCAGCAGTCAATGGGGCATATATGGCTACACCTTC. Translating gives CASSQWGIYGYTF.

The chain couples TRBV29-1 to TRBJ2-5; D tentatively fits TRBD1 or TRBD2 (5 bases each). Looked up from germline, CDR1 is SQVTM and CDR2 is ANQGSEA. The CDR3 is made up of 15 amino acids. Trimming stripped 3 bases from V and 2 bases from J, with 16 bases between. For the CDR3, the DNA is TGCAGCGTTGATAAATCTGGGACGAGACAAGAGACCCAGTACTTC. It is translated as CSVDKSGTRQETQYF.

The J gene is TRBJ1-4, the V gene TRBV2; D might be TRBD1 (5 bases). There are 14 residues in the CDR3. V lost 1 base, J lost 7 bases, and 10 bases lay in between. The germline V gene encodes CDR1 SNHLY and CDR2 FYNNEI. The CDR3 nucleotides are TGTGCCAGCAGTGAAGTCCGGACAAGTGAAAAACTGTTTTTT. Translating gives CASSEVRTSEKLFF.

The chain employs TRBV7-9 and TRBJ1-1; D gene ambiguous. The CDR3 is made up of 14 amino acids. Per the germline V gene, CDR1 is SEHNR and CDR2 is FQNEAQ (reference sequence). Trimming removed 7 bases from V and 1 base from J, with 13 bases in between. The CDR3 region is CASTFGPGNTEAFF. In DNA form, the CDR3 reads TGTGCCAGCACCTTTGGACCGGGGAACACTGAAGCTTTCTTT. The full variable domain, with the rest looked up from reference TRBV7-9 and TRBJ1-1, is DTGVSQNPRHKITKRGQNVTFRCDPISEHNRLYWYRQTLGQGPEFLTYFQNEAQLEKSRLLSDRFSAERPKGSFSTLEIQRTEQGDSAMYLCASTFGPGNTEAFFGQGTRLTVV.

This chain connects TRBV23-1 to TRBJ1-5; D not certain. TRBV23-1 is an open reading frame, and its role is uncertain. Trimming cost V 1 base and J 6 bases, with 22 bases left between them. The CDR3 covers 18 residues. DNA for the CDR3: TGCGCCAGCAGTCAATGGGGAACGGCGATGTACCGACGTCAGCCCCAGCATTTT. Translating it yields CASSQWGTAMYRRQPQHF.

In its sample, this clonotype was seen once. The DNA for the CDR3 is TGCAGTGCTAGGCGGGGGGGAGAGACCCAGTACTTC. This sequence encodes CSARRGGETQYF. The chain joins TRBV20-1 to TRBJ2-5; TRBD2 aligns across 9 bases. Germline CDR1 and CDR2: DFQATT and SNEGSKA (reference sequence). The CDR3 runs 12 residues. V lost 3 bases to trimming and J lost 4 bases; unmatched junction nucleotides: 0.

This clonotype came up a few times. The chain combines TRBV19 with TRBJ2-6; D not certain. Germline V gene sequence: CDR1 LNHDA, CDR2 SQIVND (reference sequence). The ends were cut back, 1 base at V and 4 bases at J, with 8 bases in the middle. There are 15 residues in the CDR3. The CDR3 bases are TGTGCCAGTAGTATAGGGAGATCAGGGGCCAACGTCCTGACTTTC. Its protein is CASSIGRSGANVLTF.

The rearrangement links TRBV6-2 or TRBV6-3 to TRBJ2-1, with unresolved D. Germline CDR1 and CDR2: MNHEY and SVGEGT. The CDR3 runs 13 residues. Trimming left V 1 base short and J 4 bases short, with 5 bases between. CDR3 sequence (DNA): TGTGCCAGCAGTTACTTTGGGTACAATGAGCAGTTCTTC. It specifies CASSYFGYNEQFF.

V is TRBV6-1 and J is TRBJ2-2; D is perhaps TRBD2 (6 bases). This CDR3 is built from 14 residues. Deletions cut 8 bases from V and 5 bases from J, with 15 bases between. Germline lookup yields CDR1 MNHNS and CDR2 SASEGT. The DNA of the CDR3 is TGTGCCAGCGGCGGGACCGGACGAACCGGGGAGCTGTTTTTT. Its translation is CASGGTGRTGELFF.

This clonotype appeared once. This sequence joins TRBV5-1 and TRBJ1-2, with 8 nucleotides matching TRBD1. V trimming: 3 bases; J trimming: 8 bases; junction bases outside the gene matches: 9. Germline CDR1 is SGHRS and CDR2 is YFSETQ. The CDR3 runs to 14 residues. The CDR3 reads CASSSGQGGRGYTF. For the CDR3, the DNA is TGCGCCAGCAGCTCCGGACAGGGCGGCCGGGGCTACACCTTC. The complete variable domain, with remaining parts taken from reference TRBV5-1 and TRBJ1-2, reads KAGVTQTPRYLIKTRGQQVTLSCSPISGHRSVSWYQQTPGQGLQFLFEYFSETQRNKGNFPGRFSGRQFSNSRSEMNVSTLELGDSALYLCASSSGQGGRGYTFGSGTRLTVV.

Only one count was recorded for this clonotype. CDR3: CASLGTSGSNEQFF. CDR3 nucleotide sequence: TGTGCCAGTCTGGGGACTAGCGGGAGTAATGAGCAGTTCTTC. This chain joins TRBV25-1 and TRBJ2-1; 14 bases are a match to TRBD2. Germline V gene data show CDR1 as MGHDK and CDR2 as SYGVNS. V lost 9 bases to trimming and J lost 7 bases; unmatched junction nucleotides: 5. The CDR3 consists of 14 residues.

The chain couples TRBV11-3 to TRBJ2-1; D gene ambiguous. Germline CDR1 and CDR2: SGHNT and YENEEA. The CDR3 sequence is 13 residues long. The ends were cut back, 5 bases at V and 4 bases at J, with 9 bases in the middle. The CDR3: CASSTLSYNEQFF. The CDR3, as DNA: TGTGCCAGCAGCACCCTAAGTTACAATGAGCAGTTCTTC. Supplemented by reference TRBV11-3 and TRBJ2-1, the full variable domain reads EAGVVQSPRYKIIEKKQPVAFWCNPISGHNTLYWYLQNLGQGPELLIRYENEEAVDDSQLPKDRFSAERLKGVDSTLKIQPAELGDSAVYLCASSTLSYNEQFFGPGTRLTVL.

The J gene is TRBJ2-4, the V gene TRBV7-2; 11 bases line up with TRBD1. The CDR3 totals 15 residues. Germline assignment: CDR1 SGHTA and CDR2 FQGNSA. J lost 4 bases, V lost 5 bases, and 4 bases had no gene match. DNA of the CDR3: TGTGCCAGCAGCCCCGGGACAGGGGGTAAAAACATTCAGTACTTC. Its translation: CASSPGTGGKNIQYF.

The chain carries TRBV7-2 and TRBJ2-2; TRBD1 is a possible D gene (6 bases). The V gene lost 2 bases and the J gene lost 3 bases, with 10 bases spanning the gap. Germline lookup yields CDR1 SGHTA and CDR2 FQGNSA. This CDR3 comprises 15 residues. For the CDR3, the DNA is TGTGCCAGCAGCTTAACACAGGGTCACACCGGGGAGCTGTTTTTT. Translated, it gives CASSLTQGHTGELFF.

The chain is built from TRBV29-1 and TRBJ2-5; unclear D gene. The CDR3 sequence is 12 residues long. Germline V CDR1 and CDR2: SQVTM, ANQGSEA. V was trimmed by 4 bases and J by 5 bases, leaving 11 bases between them. CDR3 sequence (DNA): TGCAGCGTTGCTGTAGCCGGGGAGACCCAGTACTTC. Protein product: CSVAVAGETQYF.

The chain carries TRBV12-3 or TRBV12-4 and TRBJ2-7, with D possibly being TRBD1 or TRBD2 (6 bases each). Trimming left V 3 bases short and J 3 bases short, with 12 bases between. This CDR3 contains 14 residues. CDR3: CASSFEAGHYEQYF. The CDR3 DNA reads TGTGCCAGCAGTTTCGAGGCGGGACACTACGAGCAGTACTTC.

This clonotype was recorded once. The chain links TRBV7-8 to TRBJ1-1, with TRBD1 matching over 7 bases. Germline V lookup: CDR1 SGHVS, CDR2 FQNEAQ. The CDR3 consists of 13 residues. The ends lost 1 base at V and 12 bases at J; junction bases unmatched: 8. The CDR3 coding sequence is TGTGCCAGCAGCTTAGAGGTGACAGGGAGAACTTTCTTT. Translation gives CASSLEVTGRTFF. The variable domain in full, with the rest retrieved from reference TRBV7-8 and TRBJ1-1, is GAGVSQSPRYKVAKRGQDVALRCDPISGHVSLFWYQQALGQGPEFLTYFQNEAQLDKSGLPSDRFFAERPEGSVSTLKIQRTQQEDSAVYLCASSLEVTGRTFFGQGTRLTVV.

The rearrangement links TRBV28 to TRBJ1-2; no clear D gene. The CDR3 spans 12 residues. The V gene lost 4 bases and the J gene lost 3 bases, with 6 bases spanning the gap. CDR1 and CDR2 from the germline V gene are MDHEN and SYDVKM. CDR3 coding DNA: TGTGCCAGCAGTTCTGGGGACTATGGCTACACCTTC. Encoded protein: CASSSGDYGYTF.

The rearrangement joins TRBV18 to TRBJ1-1; D might be TRBD1 (5 bases). Germline V CDR1 and CDR2: KGHSH, LQKENI. This CDR3 is 12 amino acids long. V gave up 1 base and J gave up 8 bases, with 8 bases separating them. CDR3: CASSPQTAEAFF. The CDR3 DNA reads TGTGCCAGCTCACCACAGACAGCGGAAGCTTTCTTT.

CDR3 DNA: TGTGCCAGCAGTCCCCCGGGGTACCGAGAGCAGTTCTTC. Its translation: CASSPPGYREQFF. This rearrangement joins TRBV27 to TRBJ2-1; possible D gene TRBD2, 5 bases. This CDR3 contains 13 residues. Trimming took off 5 bases at V and 10 bases at J, with 15 bases between the two ends. Germline lookup yields CDR1 MNHEY and CDR2 SMNVEV (reference sequence).

The rearrangement joins TRBV5-1 to TRBJ1-3; 8 bases align to TRBD1. This CDR3 region has 18 residues. In germline, CDR1 is SGHRS, CDR2 YFSETQ. V lost 4 bases to trimming and J lost 1 base; unmatched junction nucleotides: 13. The CDR3 DNA reads as TGCGCCAGCAGCGCCAATCCCCGGACAGGGATATCTGGAAACACCATATATTTT. As protein: CASSANPRTGISGNTIYF.